These 16 T cell receptor beta chains came from one sample sequenced in a study of blood T cell repertoires in COVID-19. The repertoire was sequenced with immunoSEQ multiplex PCR; TCRdb's copy has only in-frame clones and lacks some. Of about 190,000 clones listed, 65% to 80% are singletons. Sequenced input: peripheral blood. Source of these receptors: a man aged 45-65 years who had recovered from COVID-19.

This clone was observed once. The rearrangement links TRBV4-2 to TRBJ2-4, with TRBD2 matching 8 bases. The junction had 11 bases not matched to a gene; V was cut back by 0 bases and J by 1 base. The CDR3 spans 19 residues. Germline CDR1 LGHNA, CDR2 YNFKEQ. The CDR3 bases are TGTGCCAGCAGCCAAGAGGGAGCCGGGACTAGAGGCGCCAAAAACATTCAGTACTTC. The encoded protein is CASSQEGAGTRGAKNIQYF.

By proportion, this clone is large. The V call is TRBV27, the J call TRBJ1-1; TRBD1 agrees at 9 bases. V was pared by 0 bases and J by 5 bases, with 10 bases of the junction left unmatched. Germline lookup yields CDR1 MNHEY and CDR2 SMNVEV (reference sequence). The CDR3 totals 17 residues. The CDR3: CASSLSGQGIVSTEAFF. In DNA, the CDR3 is TGTGCCAGCAGTTTATCGGGACAGGGAATCGTGAGTACTGAAGCTTTCTTT.

The chain has TRBV23-1 and TRBJ2-2, with 8 bases aligning to TRBD1. TRBV23-1 is classed as an ORF, of uncertain function. V lost 8 bases, J lost 4 bases, and 6 bases stayed unmatched. The CDR3 is 14 residues long. CDR3 nucleotides: TGCGCCAGCGCCCGGGACAGGTTCACCGGGGAGCTGTTTTTT. This translates into CASARDRFTGELFF.

V is TRBV25-1 and J is TRBJ2-1; perhaps TRBD2 as D (5 bases). The CDR3 extends over 15 amino acids. Germline CDR1 and CDR2: MGHDK and SYGVNS. Trimming removed 4 bases at V and 5 bases at J, with 15 bases between. In DNA, the CDR3 is TGTGCCAGCAGTGGAGGGTCCCCGAGCAACAATGAGCAGTTCTTC. Protein: CASSGGSPSNNEQFF.

CDR3 sequence: CASSSPGLYNEQFF. The CDR3 DNA sequence: TGCGCCAGCAGCTCGCCTGGACTGTACAATGAGCAGTTCTTC. The chain combines TRBV5-1 with TRBJ2-1; D might be TRBD2 (5 bases). The V end lost 3 bases, the J end lost 4 bases, and 11 bases lay between the germline ends. CDR3 length: 14 amino acids. The germline V gene encodes CDR1 SGHRS and CDR2 YFSETQ.

Ten or more counts support this clone. CDR3 protein: CASSPTTGIYGYTF. Here the CDR3 DNA reads TGTGCCAGCAGTCCCACTACAGGGATCTATGGCTACACCTTC. This rearrangement joins TRBV7-2 to TRBJ1-2, with D perhaps matching TRBD1 (6 bases). CDR1 SGHTA and CDR2 FQGNSA come from the germline V gene. With 6 bases removed from V and 4 bases from J, the gap between germline ends came to 15 bases. The CDR3 totals 14 residues.

J is TRBJ2-3 and V is TRBV6-6, with D perhaps TRBD1 (8 bases). The V end lost 5 bases, the J end lost 0 bases, and 21 bases lay between the germline ends. The CDR3 runs 18 residues. In germline, CDR1 is MNHNY, CDR2 SVGAGI (reference sequence). In nucleotides, the CDR3 is TGTGCCAGCAGTCCCAGGGGGCGGGACTACTTCAGCACAGATACGCAGTATTTT. It translates to CASSPRGRDYFSTDTQYF.

The chain is built from TRBV6-6 and TRBJ1-1; D is possibly TRBD1 (5 bases). This CDR3 is 14 amino acids long. V was pared by 5 bases and J by 7 bases, with 17 bases between. The germline V gene has CDR1 MNHNY and CDR2 SVGAGI (reference sequence). The CDR3: CASSKDSRGDEAFF. The DNA for the CDR3 is TGTGCCAGCAGTAAAGATTCACGGGGGGATGAAGCTTTCTTT.

The V and J genes are TRBV9 and TRBJ2-3; TRBD1 might be the D (6 bases). This CDR3 is 15 amino acids long. Per germline, CDR1 SGDLS and CDR2 YYNGEE. V lost 0 bases, J lost 0 bases, and 8 bases lay in between. The CDR3 loop reads CASSVAGQSTDTQYF. DNA for the CDR3: TGTGCCAGCAGCGTAGCTGGACAGAGCACAGATACGCAGTATTTT.

The chain's CDR3 is CSASSSLELAGELFF. CDR3 DNA sequence: TGCAGTGCTAGTTCCTCTTTAGAGTTGGCCGGGGAGCTGTTTTTT. The V and J genes are TRBV20-1 and TRBJ2-2; no reliable D call. CDR3 length: 15 amino acids. V was clipped by 3 bases and J by 6 bases, with 17 bases between them. Germline values: CDR1 DFQATT, CDR2 SNEGSKA (reference sequence).

This clone was detected only a few times. The V and J genes are TRBV20-1 and TRBJ2-1; a weak D match, TRBD2 (5 bases). The CDR3 is 14 residues long. The germline CDR1 and CDR2 sequences are DFQATT and SNEGSKA (reference sequence). Trimming removed 3 bases from V and 5 bases from J, with 14 bases in between. The CDR3 reads CSASWASRNNEQFF. The CDR3 coding sequence is TGCAGTGCTAGTTGGGCTAGCAGGAACAATGAGCAGTTCTTC.

Only a few counts were recorded for this clone. The rearrangement joins TRBV5-6 to TRBJ1-2; no firm D call. The CDR3 is 15 residues long. The V and J ends lost 0 bases and 8 bases respectively, with 17 bases between them. Germline V gene data show CDR1 as SGHDT and CDR2 as YYEEEE. The CDR3 DNA is TGTGCCAGCAGCTTGGCGGCAGTACGGGTTGCGGGCTACACCTTC. Protein sequence: CASSLAAVRVAGYTF.

The chain joins TRBV5-6 to TRBJ1-1; D is ambiguous. V dropped 0 bases and J dropped 2 bases, with 8 bases sitting between them. Germline V gene sequence: CDR1 SGHDT, CDR2 YYEEEE. The CDR3 sequence is 14 residues long. For the CDR3, the DNA is TGTGCCAGCAGCTTGGTGAGGGATAACACTGAAGCTTTCTTT. Translating it yields CASSLVRDNTEAFF.

The V and J genes are TRBV7-9 and TRBJ2-4; 12 bases align to TRBD2. Germline CDR1 SEHNR, CDR2 FQNEAQ (reference sequence). V shed 5 bases and J 0 bases; nucleotides not matched to a gene: 11. The CDR3 totals 19 residues. The CDR3, as DNA: TGTGCCAGCAGCCCTAAACTCGGACTAGCGGGGATAGCCAAAAACATTCAGTACTTC. Its protein is CASSPKLGLAGIAKNIQYF.

The J gene is TRBJ2-5, the V gene TRBV18; tentative D call: TRBD2 (5 bases). Deletions cut 2 bases from V and 5 bases from J, with 30 bases between. The CDR3 covers 20 residues. CDR1 is KGHSH, CDR2 LQKENI, per germline. CDR3 amino acids: CASSPGQAAGGPGGYETQYF. CDR3 DNA sequence: TGTGCCAGCTCACCAGGGCAAGCGGCAGGAGGCCCTGGAGGATATGAGACCCAGTACTTC.

The chain couples TRBV19 to TRBJ2-4; D gene uncertain. The CDR3 length is 14 residues. Trimming shortened V by 8 bases and J by 3 bases, and 14 bases separated the two germline ends. CDR1 and CDR2 from the germline V gene are LNHDA and SQIVND (reference sequence). In nucleotides, the CDR3 is TGTGCCAGTCCCAGAGCGCTGATCAAAAACATTCAGTACTTC. This encodes CASPRALIKNIQYF.